Presented here are 14 T cell receptor beta chains from one specimen sequenced in a study of PD-L1 blockade in urothelial cancer. Regarding time point: peripheral blood 6 weeks after treatment start. Only in-frame clones appear in the TCRdb table, and some are missing; sequencing was by immunoSEQ multiplex PCR. The sample shows fewer than 85,000 clones, around nine tenths of them seen only once. The specimen was PBMCs, collected around atezolizumab (anti-PD-L1) treatment. All receptors derive from a man aged 55 to 70 with urothelial cancer.

In this sample, this clone turned up once. The chain links TRBV7-3 to TRBJ2-2; D is unresolved. The V gene lost 3 bases and the J gene lost 3 bases, with 5 bases spanning the gap. Germline CDR1 is SGHTA and CDR2 is FQGTGA. The CDR3 is 13 amino acids. The CDR3 is CASSLSDTGELFF. The CDR3 DNA is TGTGCCAGCAGCTTGTCGGACACCGGGGAGCTGTTTTTT.

The gene calls are TRBV6-5 and TRBJ2-7; maybe TRBD1 (5 bases). The CDR3 consists of 15 residues. Germline CDR1 is MNHEY and CDR2 is SVGAGI. Trimming shortened V by 6 bases and J by 2 bases, and 17 bases separated the two germline ends. The CDR3 here is CASSLHLAGPYEQYF. In DNA, the CDR3 is TGTGCCAGCAGCTTACACCTGGCAGGGCCCTACGAGCAGTACTTC.

This chain links TRBV7-8 with TRBJ2-7; 9 positions match TRBD1. The CDR3 spans 15 residues. J gave up 3 bases and V 1 base, and 4 bases lay outside the gene matches. Germline V gene lookup returns CDR1 SGHVS and CDR2 FQNEAQ. CDR3 coding DNA: TGTGCCAGCAGCTTAGTCCCGGGACAGGGCTACGAGCAGTACTTC. Protein sequence: CASSLVPGQGYEQYF.

The V gene is TRBV5-4, the J gene TRBJ2-7; the match to TRBD1 covers 10 bases. The CDR3 totals 15 residues. V trimming: 4 bases; J trimming: 4 bases; junction bases outside the gene matches: 8. Germline V gene data show CDR1 as SGHNT and CDR2 as YYREEE (reference sequence). Here the CDR3 DNA reads TGTGCCAGCAGCGCCAGACAGGGGGCGGTTTACGAGCAGTACTTC. Protein sequence: CASSARQGAVYEQYF.

V and J are TRBV7-9 and TRBJ2-1, with TRBD1 matching over 9 bases. After removal of 4 bases from V and 15 bases from J, the junction contained 7 bases not matched to a gene. Germline V gene data show CDR1 as SEHNR and CDR2 as FQNEAQ (reference sequence). The length of the CDR3 is 12 residues. Written as DNA, the CDR3 is TGTGCCAGCAGCTGGGGACAGGGCTTTACGTTCTTC. This translates into CASSWGQGFTFF.

J is TRBJ1-4 and V is TRBV18, with 7 bases aligning to TRBD1. Trimming cost V 3 bases and J 13 bases; bases outside gene matches: 11. The CDR3 is made up of 14 amino acids. Germline values: CDR1 KGHSH, CDR2 LQKENI. The DNA of the CDR3 is TGTGCCAGCTCACCGGGACAGCAAATTATTAGACTGTTTTTT. Translation gives CASSPGQQIIRLFF.

The chain carries TRBV28 and TRBJ1-1; 9 bases are a match to TRBD1. Trimming cost V 5 bases and J 5 bases; bases outside gene matches: 18. This CDR3 has 18 amino acids. Germline CDR1 is MDHEN and CDR2 is SYDVKM. The CDR3 DNA follows: TGTGCCAGCAGTGCATCCGGGACAGGGAGATTGGTGTTAACTGAAGCTTTCTTT. The encoded protein is CASSASGTGRLVLTEAFF.

J is TRBJ1-2 and V is TRBV2; the match to TRBD1 covers 8 bases. CDR3 length: 14 amino acids. The junction had 8 bases not matched to a gene; V was cut back by 6 bases and J by 5 bases. Germline CDR1 and CDR2: SNHLY and FYNNEI. In nucleotides, the CDR3 is TGTGCCAGCAGCCAGACAGGGGAGAGGTATGGCTACACCTTC. It specifies CASSQTGERYGYTF. Full variable domain (outside the CDR3, taken from reference TRBV2 and TRBJ1-2): EPEVTQTPSHQVTQMGQEVILRCVPISNHLYFYWYRQILGQKVEFLVSFYNNEISEKSEIFDDQFSVERPDGSNFTLKIRSTKLEDSAMYFCASSQTGERYGYTFGSGTRLTVV.

The chain combines TRBV19 with TRBJ2-7; D not resolved. The germline CDR1 and CDR2 sequences are LNHDA and SQIVND (reference sequence). This CDR3 is built from 14 residues. Trimming took 5 bases from V and 6 from J, leaving 17 bases between them. CDR3 bases: TGTGCCAGTAGTCCGAGCCACTTCCCTCTCGAGCAGTACTTC. Amino acid sequence: CASSPSHFPLEQYF.

This clone was observed a few times. The chain links TRBV6-1 to TRBJ2-7; TRBD1 agrees at 10 bases. V trimming: 7 bases; J trimming: 7 bases; junction bases outside the gene matches: 10. This CDR3 region has 14 residues. The germline V gene encodes CDR1 MNHNS and CDR2 SASEGT. This chain's CDR3 is CASTLDRGTREQYF. The CDR3 DNA follows: TGTGCCAGCACCCTGGACAGGGGGACGCGGGAGCAGTACTTC.

The CDR3, as DNA: TGCGCCAGCAAACAAGCCGGGACAGGGTTAGAGCAGTTCTTC. Protein product: CASKQAGTGLEQFF. The chain recombines TRBV10-2 with TRBJ2-1; 9 bases line up with TRBD1. Per germline, CDR1 WSHSY and CDR2 SAAADI. The CDR3 runs to 14 residues. The junction had 11 bases not matched to a gene; V was cut back by 7 bases and J by 10 bases.

The chain links TRBV7-2 to TRBJ2-3; 10 nucleotides agree with TRBD1. The ends lost 3 bases at V and 6 bases at J; junction bases unmatched: 3. The CDR3 loop spans 14 amino acids. Germline V lookup: CDR1 SGHTA, CDR2 FQGNSA. Here the CDR3 reads CASSLTGGGDTQYF. In DNA, the CDR3 is TGTGCCAGCAGCTTGACAGGGGGCGGCGATACGCAGTATTTT.

The V gene is TRBV5-4, the J gene TRBJ2-2; 7 nucleotides match TRBD2. The CDR3 runs to 15 residues. Unmatched junction bases numbered 4, after V lost 4 bases and J lost 1 base. The germline V gene encodes CDR1 SGHNT and CDR2 YYREEE (reference sequence). CDR3 amino acids: CASSAGGRNTGELFF. The CDR3 nucleotides are TGTGCCAGCAGCGCGGGCGGGAGGAACACCGGGGAGCTGTTTTTT.

This chain joins TRBV5-3 and TRBJ2-7; 14 nucleotides agree with TRBD2. TRBV5-3 is an ORF for which the function is uncertain. The CDR3 has 12 amino acids. The CDR3 sequence: CARTSGRYEQYF. The CDR3 bases are TGTGCTCGGACTAGCGGGAGGTACGAGCAGTACTTC.